This entry lists 30 T cell receptor beta chains sequenced from one sample in a study of blood T cell repertoires in COVID-19 (dated by TCRdb to 2020 to 2021). Library creation used the immunoSEQ multiplex PCR assay. TCRdb took this table from immuneACCESS and kept in-frame rearrangements with V and J called. Such tables lack part of the clones; where checked against another copy, unresolved V genes explain under half of the gap, and the rest is unexplained. For this sample the table gives approximately 200,000 clones, of which around nine tenths were detected only once. The ten largest make up roughly 6.2% of the sample. Sequenced sample: peripheral blood. The source is a man aged 55-75 years who had recovered from COVID-19.

The chain links TRBV29-1 to TRBJ1-1; 9 nucleotides match TRBD1. The CDR3 length is 13 residues. Germline lookup yields CDR1 SQVTM and CDR2 ANQGSEA. With 7 bases clipped from V and 5 bases from J, the junction kept 8 bases outside the gene matches. The CDR3 is CSAVRTGDTEAFF. CDR3 DNA: TGCAGCGCTGTCCGGACAGGGGATACTGAAGCTTTCTTT.

The chain combines TRBV10-3 with TRBJ2-3; 7 positions agree with TRBD2. The CDR3 runs 15 residues. The germline V gene encodes CDR1 ENHRY and CDR2 SYGVKD. J gave up 0 bases and V 4 bases, and 4 bases lay outside the gene matches. The CDR3 DNA reads TGTGCCATCAGTGGGAGCGGGACGAGCACAGATACGCAGTATTTT. The encoded protein is CAISGSGTSTDTQYF.

Here the CDR3 DNA reads TGTGCCGGAAACAGGGACGGTAACACCGGGGAGCTGTTTTTT. It encodes CAGNRDGNTGELFF. J is TRBJ2-2 and V is TRBV28; TRBD1 is a possible D gene (6 bases). Between the trimmed V and J ends, which lost 11 bases and 2 bases, there was a span of 15 bases. The CDR3 covers 14 residues. Germline V gene sequence: CDR1 MDHEN, CDR2 SYDVKM.

The genes are TRBV7-3 and TRBJ2-7; D unresolved. The CDR3 extends over 14 amino acids. Germline assignment: CDR1 SGHTA and CDR2 FQGTGA. Trimming pared 0 bases from V and 1 base from J, leaving 7 bases between. CDR3 nucleotide sequence: TGTGCCAGCAGCTTAACGCCAGGTTCCTACGAGCAGTACTTC. Translating gives CASSLTPGSYEQYF.

V and J are TRBV28 and TRBJ2-7; D gene ambiguous. This CDR3 comprises 13 residues. V lost 1 base and J 3 bases, leaving 7 bases between the germline ends. In germline, CDR1 is MDHEN, CDR2 SYDVKM. The CDR3 region is CASSLSSLYEQYF. CDR3 in DNA: TGTGCCAGCAGTTTATCGTCCCTCTACGAGCAGTACTTC.

The V gene is TRBV6-5, the J gene TRBJ2-4; D is perhaps TRBD2 (5 bases). V gave up 5 bases and J gave up 2 bases, with 10 bases separating them. Germline V lookup: CDR1 MNHEY, CDR2 SVGAGI. The CDR3 consists of 14 residues. CDR3 loop: CASSPAGSKNIQYF. The CDR3 DNA sequence: TGTGCCAGCAGTCCCGCGGGCTCCAAAAACATTCAGTACTTC.

This chain joins TRBV7-3 and TRBJ1-4, with 9 bases identical to TRBD1. V lost 5 bases and J lost 5; bases outside the gene matches: 6. This CDR3 has 15 amino acids. From germline, CDR1 is SGHTA and CDR2 FQGTGA. The CDR3 nucleotides read TGTGCCAGCAGCCGGAACGGACAGGGGAATGAAAAACTGTTTTTT. Protein: CASSRNGQGNEKLFF.

This clone was detected ten times or more. The genes are TRBV19 and TRBJ2-7, with D maybe TRBD1 (6 bases). The CDR3 contains 15 residues. Germline V gives CDR1 LNHDA, CDR2 SQIVND (reference sequence). The germline V and J ends were trimmed by 1 base and 3 bases, with 13 bases remaining between them. The CDR3 nucleotides are TGTGCCAGTAGTATAGCTCCGACAGGTTACTACGAGCAGTACTTC. Protein product: CASSIAPTGYYEQYF.

V usage is TRBV12-3 or TRBV12-4 and J usage is TRBJ2-4; possibly TRBD1 for D (5 bases). This CDR3 contains 12 residues. V lost 5 bases to trimming and J lost 8 bases, with 10 bases between them. Here the CDR3 DNA reads TGTGCCAGCAGTCTCAAAGGGGACATTCAGTACTTC. This sequence encodes CASSLKGDIQYF.

This chain joins TRBV7-8 and TRBJ2-7; TRBD1 agrees at 8 bases. The CDR3 loop spans 17 amino acids. V trimming: 3 bases; J trimming: 5 bases; junction bases outside the gene matches: 15. Looked up from germline, CDR1 is SGHVS and CDR2 is FQNEAQ. The CDR3 loop reads CASSLMSQGTGLDEQYF. As DNA, the CDR3 is TGTGCCAGCAGCTTGATGAGTCAAGGGACAGGCCTTGACGAGCAGTACTTC.

The chain couples TRBV5-6 to TRBJ2-7, with D tentatively TRBD1 (6 bases). Between the trimmed V and J ends, which lost 1 base and 4 bases, there was a span of 18 bases. The germline gives CDR1 SGHDT, CDR2 YYEEEE. The CDR3 contains 16 residues. The CDR3 loop reads CASSLLETGSPYEQYF. In DNA form, the CDR3 reads TGTGCCAGCAGCTTGTTAGAGACAGGTTCACCTTACGAGCAGTACTTC.

The chain has TRBV6-2 or TRBV6-3 and TRBJ2-2; TRBD2 matches 13 bases. CDR1 and CDR2 from the germline V gene are MNHEY and SVGEGT. V lost 4 bases, J lost 4 bases, and 6 bases stayed unmatched. The CDR3 totals 17 residues. CDR3 loop: CASSSPGLAGFTGELFF. CDR3 in DNA: TGTGCCAGCAGTTCTCCGGGACTAGCGGGGTTCACCGGGGAGCTGTTTTTT.

This clone was detected once. The V gene is TRBV19, the J gene TRBJ1-5, with D possibly being TRBD1 (5 bases). The CDR3 is 14 amino acids. The V gene lost 2 bases and the J gene lost 2 bases, with 7 bases spanning the gap. Germline CDR1 and CDR2: LNHDA and SQIVND (reference sequence). CDR3 nucleotides: TGTGCCAGTAGTATAAAGGGGCGCAATCAGCCCCAGCATTTT. Protein: CASSIKGRNQPQHF.

Concerning this clone: The junction departs from the called germline gene at one end, perhaps through a read error. This chain links TRBV5-1 with TRBJ2-7, with D perhaps matching TRBD1 (6 bases). The germline V gene has CDR1 SGHRS and CDR2 YFSETQ. This CDR3 region has 15 residues. CDR3 sequence: CASSPSHTGSFEQYF. DNA of the CDR3: TGCGCCAGCAGTCCTTCCCACACAGGGTCCTTCGAGCAGTACTTC.

The chain has TRBV10-1 and TRBJ2-7; TRBD1 might be the D (5 bases). CDR1 is WNHNN and CDR2 is SYGVQD in the germline V gene (reference sequence). This CDR3 contains 13 residues. Trimming cost V 2 bases and J 2 bases, with 7 bases left between them. As DNA, the CDR3 is TGCGCCAGCAGTGAGGGGGCGGCCTACGAGCAGTACTTC. This translates into CASSEGAAYEQYF.

This clone was picked up a small number of times. The chain uses TRBV28 and TRBJ1-6, with a weak D call TRBD1 (5 bases). Germline-derived CDR1 and CDR2 are MDHEN and SYDVKM. The CDR3 contains 14 residues. The V end lost 8 bases, the J end lost 7 bases, and 15 bases lay between the germline ends. The CDR3 region is CASWGRRGNSPLHF. The CDR3 region has the DNA TGTGCCAGCTGGGGACGCCGGGGGAATTCACCCCTCCACTTT. Full variable domain (missing parts from reference TRBV28 and TRBJ1-6): DVKVTQSSRYLVKRTGEKVFLECVQDMDHENMFWYRQDPGLGLRLIYFSYDVKMKEKGDIPEGYSVSREKKERFSLILESASTNQTSMYLCASWGRRGNSPLHFGNGTRLTVT.

The V gene is TRBV27, the J gene TRBJ2-2; the match to TRBD2 covers 8 bases. Germline CDR1 is MNHEY and CDR2 is SMNVEV (reference sequence). The V gene end was trimmed by 1 base and the J gene end by 1 base; junction bases not matched to a gene: 2. CDR3 length: 16 amino acids. CDR3 loop: CASSLLAGGNTGELFF. The CDR3 DNA is TGTGCCAGCAGTTTATTGGCGGGGGGGAACACCGGGGAGCTGTTTTTT.

The chain couples TRBV11-2 to TRBJ1-3; D unclear. Trimming removed 3 bases from V and 7 bases from J, with 13 bases in between. There are 14 residues in the CDR3. Germline V CDR1 and CDR2: SGHAT, FQNNGV. Here the CDR3 reads CASSLARPGNTIYF. The CDR3, as DNA: TGTGCCAGCAGCTTGGCAAGGCCAGGCAACACCATATATTTT.

The rearrangement uses TRBV30 and TRBJ1-1; a possible D gene is TRBD1 (6 bases). The germline V gene has CDR1 GTSNPN and CDR2 SVGIG (reference sequence). Trimming left V 4 bases short and J 0 bases short, with 9 bases between. CDR3 length equals 13 residues. The CDR3 DNA is TGTGCCTGGATAGGACAGCTGAACACTGAAGCTTTCTTT. Protein sequence: CAWIGQLNTEAFF.

This chain connects TRBV5-1 to TRBJ2-7; D is unresolved. Trimming cost V 0 bases and J 4 bases, with 14 bases left between them. The CDR3 has 15 residues. Germline V gene lookup returns CDR1 SGHRS and CDR2 YFSETQ. CDR3 sequence (DNA): TGCGCCAGCAGCTTGGAGTCAGACCCTAGATACGAGCAGTACTTC. Its translation is CASSLESDPRYEQYF.

This clone was counted a few times. This CDR3 reads CASSLARTGGIGELFF. The CDR3 DNA reads as TGTGCCAGCAGCTTAGCCCGGACAGGGGGCATCGGGGAGCTGTTTTTT. The chain has TRBV7-8 and TRBJ2-2, with 11 bases fitting TRBD1. The junction had 4 bases not matched to a gene; V was cut back by 0 bases and J by 7 bases. The CDR3 loop spans 16 amino acids. Germline CDR1 SGHVS, CDR2 FQNEAQ.

This rearrangement joins TRBV4-3 to TRBJ2-7; TRBD2 is a possible D gene (5 bases). The V end lost 1 base, the J end lost 7 bases, and 11 bases lay between the germline ends. Germline CDR1 and CDR2: LGHNA and YSLEER. This CDR3 is 13 amino acids long. The CDR3 spells CASSQGPSGEQYF. CDR3 sequence (DNA): TGCGCCAGCAGCCAAGGACCGTCGGGGGAGCAGTACTTC.

The rearrangement joins TRBV7-9 to TRBJ2-7; a possible D gene is TRBD1 (5 bases). The CDR3 length is 14 residues. Germline CDR1 and CDR2: SEHNR and FQNEAQ (reference sequence). V gave up 5 bases and J gave up 9 bases, with 20 bases separating them. In DNA form, the CDR3 reads TGTGCCAGCAGCCCACAGGACGGTGGATTTATGCAGTACTTC. Protein product: CASSPQDGGFMQYF.

The chain is built from TRBV3-1 (or the pseudogene TRBV3-2) and TRBJ1-5; D uncertain. CDR3 length: 14 residues. The germline V and J ends were trimmed by 2 bases and 5 bases, with 10 bases remaining between them. Per germline, CDR1 LGHDT and CDR2 YNNKEL (reference sequence). Written as DNA, the CDR3 is TGTGCCAGCAGCCAATACGGGAAGGATCAGCCCCAGCATTTT. It specifies CASSQYGKDQPQHF.

The chain couples TRBV12-3 or TRBV12-4 to TRBJ2-5, with 7 positions matching TRBD2. The CDR3 totals 13 residues. Losses at the gene ends were 7 bases for V and 7 bases for J; bases not matched to a gene: 9. The CDR3 protein is CASTSAGVGTQYF. Written as DNA, the CDR3 is TGTGCCAGCACCTCGGCGGGGGTCGGGACCCAGTACTTC.

The rearrangement uses TRBV21-1 and TRBJ2-1; TRBD1 was called by the table and not checked on the DNA. TRBV21-1 is noted as a pseudogene. The CDR3 loop spans 15 amino acids. CDR3 sequence: CASPLLDRERNEQFF. Here the CDR3 DNA reads TGTGCCAGCCCGTTACTGGACAGGGAAAGGAATGAGCAGTTCTTC.

The chain carries TRBV28 and TRBJ1-5; D gene uncertain. V lost 6 bases to trimming and J lost 4 bases, with 7 bases between them. The CDR3 runs to 12 residues. CDR1 and CDR2 from the germline V gene are MDHEN and SYDVKM. CDR3 in amino acids: CASSLTNQPQHF. The CDR3 region has the DNA TGTGCCAGCAGCCTCACAAATCAGCCCCAGCATTTT.

This clone occurred many times. The V call is TRBV7-3, the J call TRBJ2-3, with 10 positions matching TRBD1. The germline gives CDR1 SGHTA, CDR2 FQGTGA. The CDR3 sequence is 16 residues long. V was clipped by 5 bases and J by 5 bases; unmatched bases: 10. The CDR3 is CASSPTGTGAGDTQYF. CDR3 in DNA: TGTGCCAGCAGCCCCACCGGGACAGGGGCGGGAGATACGCAGTATTTT. Based on the CDR3 plus reference TRBV7-3 and TRBJ2-3, the full variable domain is GAGVSQTPSNKVTEKGKYVELRCDPISGHTALYWYRQSLGQGPEFLIYFQGTGAADDSGLPNDRFFAVRPEGSVSTLKIQRTERGDSAVYLCASSPTGTGAGDTQYFGPGTRLTVL.

The gene calls are TRBV4-1 and TRBJ2-7; 8 positions match TRBD1. The CDR3 length is 13 residues. Germline-derived CDR1 and CDR2 are MGHRA and YSYEKL. After removal of 1 base from V and 5 bases from J, the junction contained 1 base not matched to a gene. The CDR3 sequence is CASSQADRDEQYF. As DNA, the CDR3 is TGCGCCAGCAGCCAAGCGGACAGGGACGAGCAGTACTTC.

This sequence joins TRBV25-1 and TRBJ1-6; TRBD1 agrees at 9 bases. The CDR3 has 15 residues. With V trimmed by 2 bases and J by 7 bases, 3 bases remained unmatched. Germline V CDR1 and CDR2: MGHDK, SYGVNS. The CDR3 spells CASSEPTGGNSPLHF. CDR3 nucleotides: TGTGCCAGCAGTGAACCGACAGGGGGAAATTCACCCCTCCACTTT.